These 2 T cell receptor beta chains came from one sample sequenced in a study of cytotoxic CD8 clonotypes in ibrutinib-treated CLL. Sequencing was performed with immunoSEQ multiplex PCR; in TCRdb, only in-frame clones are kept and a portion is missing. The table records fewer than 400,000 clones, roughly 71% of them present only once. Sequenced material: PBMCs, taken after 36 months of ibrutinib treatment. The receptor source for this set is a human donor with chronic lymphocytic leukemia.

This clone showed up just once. CDR3 DNA sequence: TGCAGCGTAAAGGGGACTAGCGGACGACAAGAGACCCAGTACTTC. Protein: CSVKGTSGRQETQYF. V usage is TRBV29-1 and J usage is TRBJ2-5, with 11 nucleotides matching TRBD2. The germline CDR1 and CDR2 sequences are SQVTM and ANQGSEA. J lost 2 bases, V lost 6 bases, and 8 bases had no gene match. The length of the CDR3 is 15 residues.

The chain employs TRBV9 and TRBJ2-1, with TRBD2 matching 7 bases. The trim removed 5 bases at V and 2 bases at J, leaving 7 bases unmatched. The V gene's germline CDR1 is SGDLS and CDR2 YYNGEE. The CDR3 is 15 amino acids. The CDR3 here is CASSHRGEPYNEQFF. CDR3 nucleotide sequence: TGTGCCAGCAGTCACCGGGGGGAGCCCTACAATGAGCAGTTCTTC.